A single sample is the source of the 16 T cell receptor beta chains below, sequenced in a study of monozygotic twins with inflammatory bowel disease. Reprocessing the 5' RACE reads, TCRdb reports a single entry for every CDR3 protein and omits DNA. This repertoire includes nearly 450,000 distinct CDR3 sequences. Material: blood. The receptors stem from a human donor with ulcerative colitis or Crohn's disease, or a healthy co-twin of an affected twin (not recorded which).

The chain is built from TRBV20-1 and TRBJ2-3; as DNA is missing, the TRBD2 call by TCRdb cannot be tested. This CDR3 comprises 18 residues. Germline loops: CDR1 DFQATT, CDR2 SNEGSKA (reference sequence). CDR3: CSARDLFSLGGVADTQYF.

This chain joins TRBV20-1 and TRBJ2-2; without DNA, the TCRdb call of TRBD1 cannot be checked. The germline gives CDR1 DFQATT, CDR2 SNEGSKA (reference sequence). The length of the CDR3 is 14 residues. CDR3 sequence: CSARRAAATGELFF.

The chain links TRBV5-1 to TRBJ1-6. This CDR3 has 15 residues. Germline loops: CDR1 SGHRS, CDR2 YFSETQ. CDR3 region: CASSLDSSYNSPLHF.

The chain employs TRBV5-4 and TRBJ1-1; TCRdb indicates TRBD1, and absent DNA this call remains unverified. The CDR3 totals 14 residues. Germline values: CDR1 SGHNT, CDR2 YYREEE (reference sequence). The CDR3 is CASSRTSGGMEAFF.

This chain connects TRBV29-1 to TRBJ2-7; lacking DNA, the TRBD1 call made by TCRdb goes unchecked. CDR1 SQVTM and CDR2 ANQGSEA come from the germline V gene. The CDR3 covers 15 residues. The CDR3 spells CSVDVGQGIPYEQYF.

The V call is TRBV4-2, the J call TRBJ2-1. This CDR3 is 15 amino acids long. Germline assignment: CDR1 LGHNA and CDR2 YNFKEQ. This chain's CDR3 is CASSQDSTGYNEQFF.

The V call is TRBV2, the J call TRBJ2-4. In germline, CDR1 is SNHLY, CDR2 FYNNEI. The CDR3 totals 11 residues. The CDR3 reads CAIGGKNIQYF.

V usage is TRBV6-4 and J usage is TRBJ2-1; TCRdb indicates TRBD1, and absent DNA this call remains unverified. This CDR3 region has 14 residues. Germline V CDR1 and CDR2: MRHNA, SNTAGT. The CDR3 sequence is CASSYTGGDYEQFF.

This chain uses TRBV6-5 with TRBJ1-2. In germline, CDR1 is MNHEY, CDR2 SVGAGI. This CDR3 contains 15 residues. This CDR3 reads CASSYSRLLAYGYTF.

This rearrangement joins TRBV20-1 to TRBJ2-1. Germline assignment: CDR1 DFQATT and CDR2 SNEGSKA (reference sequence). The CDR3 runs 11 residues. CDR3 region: CSRVPPNEQFF.

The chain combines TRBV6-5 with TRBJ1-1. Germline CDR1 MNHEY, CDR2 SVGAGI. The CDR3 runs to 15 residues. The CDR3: CASSYSGNGNTEAFF.

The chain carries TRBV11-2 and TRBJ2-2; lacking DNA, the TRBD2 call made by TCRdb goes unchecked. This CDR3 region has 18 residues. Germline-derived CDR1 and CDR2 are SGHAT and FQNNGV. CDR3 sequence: CVSRPQGGASFGTGELFF.

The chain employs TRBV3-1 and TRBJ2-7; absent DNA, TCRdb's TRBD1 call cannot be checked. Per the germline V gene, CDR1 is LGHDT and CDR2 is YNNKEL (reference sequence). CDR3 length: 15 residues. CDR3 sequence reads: CASSQGAGQNYEQYF.

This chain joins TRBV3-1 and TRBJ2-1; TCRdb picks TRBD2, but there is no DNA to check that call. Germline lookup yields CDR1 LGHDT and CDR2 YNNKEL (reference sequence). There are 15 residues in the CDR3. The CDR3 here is CASRLGLADYNEQFF.

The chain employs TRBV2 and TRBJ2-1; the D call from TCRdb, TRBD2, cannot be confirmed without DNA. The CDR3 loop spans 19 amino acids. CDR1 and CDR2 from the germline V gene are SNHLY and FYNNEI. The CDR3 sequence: CASSWTSGRPGGSYNEQFF.

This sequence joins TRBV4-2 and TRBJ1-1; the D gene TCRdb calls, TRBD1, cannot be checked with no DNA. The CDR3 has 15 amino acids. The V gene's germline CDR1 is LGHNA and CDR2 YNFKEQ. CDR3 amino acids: CASSQPGQVNTEAFF.